This is a list of T cell receptor beta chains from one sample in a study of CD8+CD57+ T cells in acquired aplastic anemia. TCRdb processed the reads anew with MiXCR; each CDR3 protein has one entry. The profile covers about 68,000 distinct CDR3 sequences, with 45% to 60% appearing a single time and about 8% taken by the ten largest. Sequences were obtained from sorted CD4+, CD8+, or CD8+CD57+ T cells (not recorded which) from PBMCs. The receptors were gathered from a human donor in good health, serving as a control. Each CDR3 is given with its conserved first and last residue. Each record gives: V gene, clone size, J gene, D gene, CDR3 protein, CDR3 DNA. D genes are given only for firm matches. The listing skips clone size in some rows; elsewhere it reads once, few, many or a size class.

>TRBV11-1|.|TRBJ2-1|.
CASSLAVGTYDEQFF
TGTGCTAGCAGCTTAGCGGTGGGGACCTACGATGAGCAGTTCTTC
>TRBV10-2|many|TRBJ2-3|TRBD2
CASSGTSGGGSTDTQYF
TGCGCCAGCAGTGGTACCAGCGGGGGCGGGAGCACAGATACGCAGTATTTT
>TRBV6-1|many|TRBJ1-6|.
CASSEIEGLRSPLHF
TGTGCCAGCAGTGAAATTGAGGGGTTAAGATCACCCCTCCACTTT
>TRBV10-3|.|TRBJ2-7|TRBD2
CAISAGGGAYEQYF
TGTGCCATCAGTGCGGGCGGGGGGGCTTACGAGCAGTACTTC
>TRBV20-1|many|TRBJ1-2|.
CSARETGSNYGYTF
TGCAGTGCTAGAGAAACAGGATCTAACTATGGCTACACCTTC
>TRBV19|.|TRBJ2-7|TRBD1
CASRPGGLSEQYF
TGTGCCAGTAGGCCAGGGGGCTTGAGCGAGCAGTACTTC
>TRBV9|medium-sized|TRBJ2-7|.
CASGRGAYEQYF
TGTGCCAGCGGGAGGGGGGCCTACGAGCAGTACTTC
>TRBV25-1|medium-sized|TRBJ1-1|TRBD1
CASSESPKTGASTEAFF
TGTGCCAGCAGTGAATCTCCCAAAACAGGGGCAAGCACTGAAGCTTTCTTT
>TRBV7-3|few|TRBJ2-7|.
CASSLAAAYEQYF
TGTGCCAGCAGCTTGGCTGCAGCCTACGAGCAGTACTTC
>TRBV2|.|TRBJ2-7|TRBD1
CASRTGGKSHEQYF
TGTGCCAGCAGAACAGGGGGCAAATCCCACGAGCAGTACTTC
>TRBV2|many|TRBJ1-4|.
CAGGSDFNEKLFF
TGTGCCGGCGGATCCGACTTTAATGAAAAACTGTTTTTT
>TRBV7-2|.|TRBJ2-7|TRBD1
CASSFETGGYEQYF
TGTGCCAGCAGCTTTGAGACAGGGGGTTACGAGCAGTACTTC
>TRBV2|.|TRBJ2-2|.
CASSLLGPGELVF
TGTGCCAGCAGTCTACTAGGGCCCGGGGAGCTGGTTTTT
>TRBV19|.|TRBJ2-1|.
CASSNSGNSYNEQFF
TGTGCCAGTAGTAATTCAGGCAACTCCTACAATGAGCAGTTCTTC
>TRBV9|many|TRBJ2-1|.
CASRPAGRSYNEQFF
TGTGCCAGCAGACCAGCGGGCCGCTCCTACAATGAGCAGTTCTTC
>TRBV15|.|TRBJ1-1|.
CATSREQSNTEAFF
TGTGCCACCAGCAGAGAACAGTCGAACACTGAAGCTTTCTTT
>TRBV6-2/TRBV6-3|.|TRBJ1-1|.
CASSSTSSDTEAFF
TGTGCCAGCAGTTCCACTTCGTCTGACACTGAAGCTTTCTTT
>TRBV2|.|TRBJ1-1|.
CASSEGVGLNTEAFF
TGTGCCAGCAGTGAAGGGGTAGGACTGAACACTGAAGCTTTCTTT
>TRBV14|many|TRBJ1-2|TRBD1
CASSSGGQGYTF
TGTGCCAGCAGTTCAGGGGGACAGGGCTACACCTTC
>TRBV2|.|TRBJ2-7|.
CASSEVQANPYEQYF
TGTGCCAGCAGTGAAGTACAGGCAAACCCCTACGAGCAGTACTTC
>TRBV4-1|many|TRBJ1-3|.
CASSQGVPFSGNTIYF
TGCGCCAGCAGCCAAGGGGTTCCGTTCTCTGGAAACACCATATATTTT
>TRBV2|.|TRBJ2-2|.
CASGEGGPNTGELLF
TGTGCCAGCGGGGAGGGGGGACCGAACACCGGGGAGCTGCTTTTT
>TRBV19|.|TRBJ1-3|.
CASSMSISGNTIYF
TGTGCCAGTAGCATGTCTATCTCTGGAAACACCATATATTTT
>TRBV9|.|TRBJ2-7|.
CASSSQTGPYEQYF
TGTGCCAGCAGCTCACAGACTGGACCCTACGAGCAGTACTTC
>TRBV29-1|medium-sized|TRBJ2-2|.
CSVPRGANTGELFF
TGCAGCGTTCCACGGGGAGCGAACACCGGGGAGCTGTTTTTT
>TRBV7-2|.|TRBJ1-5|.
CASSLGSGSQPQHF
TGTGCCAGCAGCTTAGGGTCAGGGAGTCAGCCCCAGCATTTT
>TRBV6-1|many|TRBJ2-3|.
CASSEATGTGPDTQYF
TGTGCCAGCAGTGAAGCGACGGGAACAGGCCCGGATACGCAGTATTTT